What follows is one T cell receptor (beta chain) and its context. Germline V gene lookup returns CDR1 SGHTA and CDR2 FQGNSA. The V end lost 1 base, the J end lost 4 bases, and 8 bases lay between the germline ends. The CDR3 contains 14 residues. The record originates from a study of blood T cell repertoires in COVID-19. Whole-study context: T cells, B-cell-depleted T cells, or PBMCs provided the cDNA or gDNA that served as material.

Some clones are missing from TCRdb's copy, which holds only in-frame ones; the method was immunoSEQ multiplex PCR. The sample lists more than 95,000 clones; 70% to 90% were seen once. V and J are TRBV7-2 and TRBJ1-3; D uncertain. The source is a man in his sixties with acute or convalescent COVID-19. Sequencing was carried out using peripheral blood. The CDR3 DNA reads as TGTGCCAGCAGCTTAGTGGCGGAAGGAAACACCATATATTTT. Protein sequence: CASSLVAEGNTIYF.